This TCR beta chain came from a study of T-cell memory formation after mild COVID-19. V lost 1 base, J lost 5 bases, and 5 bases lay in between. CDR3 length: 12 amino acids. Germline-derived CDR1 and CDR2 are LGHNT and FRNRAP. MiXCR, run by TCRdb on the 5' RACE reads, gives a single entry per CDR3 protein. The repertoire holds under 700,000 distinct CDR3 sequences, with roughly 22% as singletons. The sequence derives from an adult woman who had mild COVID-19 (a few samples of this study predate the infection). Cell type and time point are not known. The rearrangement uses TRBV12-5 and TRBJ1-1; D unclear. Sequencing was performed on PBMCs or a T cell subset sorted from them (not recorded which). DNA for the CDR3: TGTGCTAGTGGTTTGGAAGCGACTGAAGCTTTCTTT. Protein sequence: CASGLEATEAFF.